This TCR beta chain was found in a study of vaccination effects on CD4 cells after COVID-19. Study-level information: ViraFEST expansion of antigen-specific CD4+ T cells with viral peptide pools preceded sequencing.

General study findings and limits: Researchers report that only 1 of 255 vaccine-induced clones in healthy vaccinees cross-reacted with common cold coronaviruses.

Of note for this clone: What it recognizes is unknown.

This CDR3 is 14 amino acids long. Germline lookup yields CDR1 WNHNN and CDR2 SYGVQD (reference sequence). Trimming shortened V by 6 bases and J by 6 bases, and 18 bases separated the two germline ends. Upon completion of 10 to 11 days in culture, CD4+ T cells were isolated. Participants each got two BNT162b2 or mRNA-1273 vaccine doses. Clones were read by immunoSEQ multiplex PCR, and TCRdb kept only the in-frame ones, dropping some. The sample lists tens of thousands of clones, about 67% seen once, with 2% to 2.5% in the top ten. This clonotype originated in a human donor who received a COVID-19 vaccine. Here the sequenced sample was CD4+ T cells from PBMCs cultured without peptide, taken after COVID-19 vaccination. The chain has TRBV10-1 and TRBJ2-7, with D possibly being TRBD2 (5 bases). The CDR3 loop reads CASRSIYQRSEQYV. DNA of the CDR3: TGCGCCAGCAGGTCCATTTACCAGCGGTCCGAGCAGTACGTC.